The 12 T cell receptor beta chains given below trace back to one sample, sequenced in a study of blood T cells in healthy people across ages. Combining a sample-barcoded 5' primer with a J-beta primer mix, a second PCR ran for roughly 7 to 12 cycles. One entry per CDR3 protein, called by TCRdb with MiXCR from the 5' RACE reads. This sample carries about 730,000 distinct CDR3 sequences, approximately 43% of them seen once, and the ten largest clones take 20% to 25%. Sequenced input: blood. Source of these receptors: a woman aged 55-75 years in good health.

The chain uses TRBV7-9 and TRBJ2-1; 10 bases are a match to TRBD2. The CDR3 runs 16 residues. J gave up 4 bases and V 3 bases, and 6 bases lay outside the gene matches. Germline values: CDR1 SEHNR, CDR2 FQNEAQ (reference sequence). This chain's CDR3 is CASSFRLAGEYNEQFF. The CDR3, as DNA: TGTGCCAGCAGCTTTAGGCTAGCGGGGGAGTACAATGAGCAGTTCTTC.

V gene TRBV10-3 combines with J gene TRBJ1-2, with TRBD1 matching over 7 bases. The CDR3 extends over 13 amino acids. Germline V CDR1 and CDR2: ENHRY, SYGVKD. The V gene end was trimmed by 8 bases and the J gene end by 2 bases; junction bases not matched to a gene: 5. The DNA for the CDR3 is TGTGCCATCGGCGCGACAGGGAACTATGGCTACACCTTC. Translating it yields CAIGATGNYGYTF.

This clonotype was found many times. The chain joins TRBV20-1 to TRBJ2-3; D is perhaps TRBD2 (6 bases). CDR3 length: 15 amino acids. V was clipped by 0 bases and J by 1 base, with 11 bases between them. CDR1 is DFQATT and CDR2 is SNEGSKA in the germline V gene (reference sequence). The CDR3 nucleotides are TGCAGTGCTAGAGATCTCGGCGGGGGCACAGATACGCAGTATTTT. It translates to CSARDLGGGTDTQYF.

V gene TRBV6-5 combines with J gene TRBJ2-3, with TRBD2 as a possible D gene (6 bases). Germline loops: CDR1 MNHEY, CDR2 SVGAGI. This CDR3 contains 14 residues. Between the trimmed V and J ends, which lost 6 bases and 3 bases, there was a span of 13 bases. The CDR3 sequence: CASSHGEETDTQYF. Written as DNA, the CDR3 is TGTGCCAGCAGCCATGGGGAGGAGACAGATACGCAGTATTTT.

This clonotype was observed a few times. The chain couples TRBV7-3 to TRBJ2-1, with 11 bases that match TRBD2. Trimming took 1 base from V and 9 from J; bases not matched to a gene: 5. CDR1 SGHTA and CDR2 FQGTGA come from the germline V gene. This CDR3 has 15 residues. This CDR3 reads CASSLSGLAGGEQFF. The CDR3 DNA reads as TGTGCCAGCAGCTTAAGTGGGCTAGCGGGAGGTGAGCAGTTCTTC.

The chain joins TRBV7-9 to TRBJ1-2; D might be TRBD1 (6 bases). This CDR3 has 15 amino acids. Deletions cut 3 bases from V and 4 bases from J, with 15 bases between. In germline, CDR1 is SEHNR, CDR2 FQNEAQ (reference sequence). The CDR3 here is CASSFFEGGVYGYTF. Here the CDR3 DNA reads TGTGCCAGCAGCTTTTTCGAGGGGGGCGTCTATGGCTACACCTTC. The variable domain in full, completed from reference TRBV7-9 and TRBJ1-2, reads DTGVSQNPRHKITKRGQNVTFRCDPISEHNRLYWYRQTLGQGPEFLTYFQNEAQLEKSRLLSDRFSAERPKGSFSTLEIQRTEQGDSAMYLCASSFFEGGVYGYTFGSGTRLTVV.

With respect to this clonotype: A single base separates this from a much larger clone, so it may be a read error. The rearrangement links TRBV25-1 to TRBJ2-1; D is perhaps TRBD1 or TRBD2 (5 bases each). Trimming removed 4 bases from V and 13 bases from J, with 26 bases in between. Germline-derived CDR1 and CDR2 are MGHDK and SYGVNS. The CDR3 runs 16 residues. For the CDR3, the DNA is TGTGCCAGCAGTGGTGGGGGTAGTAGCGCGACGGAGACCCAGTTCTTC. It encodes CASSGGGSSATETQFF.

V usage is TRBV6-2 or TRBV6-3 and J usage is TRBJ2-1; D might be TRBD1 or TRBD2, each matching 5 bases. This CDR3 comprises 12 residues. CDR1 and CDR2 (germline): MNHEY, SVGEGT. V dropped 10 bases and J dropped 8 bases, with 15 bases sitting between them. CDR3 coding DNA: TGTGCCACCATGGACAACGGGGATGAGCAGTTCTTC. Translation: CATMDNGDEQFF.

There are a few counts of this clonotype. The chain combines TRBV30 with TRBJ2-2, with D tentatively TRBD1 (6 bases). Germline V gives CDR1 GTSNPN, CDR2 SVGIG (reference sequence). CDR3 length equals 14 residues. Deletions cut 8 bases from V and 7 bases from J, with 20 bases between. CDR3 DNA sequence: TGTGCCGCCAGTGGGGACAAAGTTCTCGGGGAGCTGTTTTTT. Translating gives CAASGDKVLGELFF.

A few counts support this clonotype. The J gene is TRBJ2-7, the V gene TRBV7-9; D possibly corresponds to TRBD1 (5 bases). V lost 1 base to trimming and J lost 2 bases, with 12 bases between them. Looked up from germline, CDR1 is SEHNR and CDR2 is FQNEAQ (reference sequence). This CDR3 comprises 15 residues. The CDR3 sequence: CASSLGAPGTYEQYF. The CDR3 DNA is TGTGCCAGCAGCTTAGGAGCGCCAGGGACCTACGAGCAGTACTTC.

This clonotype was counted only a few times. The chain recombines TRBV28 with TRBJ2-6, with 7 positions matching TRBD1. The germline CDR1 and CDR2 sequences are MDHEN and SYDVKM. The CDR3 length is 14 residues. Trimming removed 6 bases from V and 2 bases from J; junction bases left unmatched: 1. CDR3 loop: CASRDRAGANVLTF. CDR3 nucleotides: TGTGCCAGCAGAGACAGGGCTGGGGCCAACGTCCTGACTTTC.

Points on this clonotype: A much more abundant neighbour one base away suggests this may be a read error. A read error is likely, as this CDR3 ends without the conserved phenylalanine or tryptophan. This rearrangement joins TRBV5-1 to TRBJ2-1; no reliable D call. The germline CDR1 and CDR2 sequences are SGHRS and YFSETQ. CDR3 length equals 11 residues. V lost 5 bases and J lost 5, with 5 bases in between. The CDR3 protein is CASRVNNEQFL. CDR3 DNA: TGCGCCAGCAGAGTCAACAATGAGCAGTTCTTA.